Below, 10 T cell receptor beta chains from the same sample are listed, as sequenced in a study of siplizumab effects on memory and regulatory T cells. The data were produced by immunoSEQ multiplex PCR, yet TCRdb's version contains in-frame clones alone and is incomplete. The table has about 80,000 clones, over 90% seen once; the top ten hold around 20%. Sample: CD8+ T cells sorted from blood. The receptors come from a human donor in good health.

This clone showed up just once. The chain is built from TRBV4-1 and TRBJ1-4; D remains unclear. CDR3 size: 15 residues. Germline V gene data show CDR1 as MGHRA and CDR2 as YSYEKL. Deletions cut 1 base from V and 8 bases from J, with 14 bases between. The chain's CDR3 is CASSQVEGAGEKLFF. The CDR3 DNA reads TGCGCCAGCAGCCAAGTTGAAGGAGCGGGGGAAAAACTGTTTTTT.

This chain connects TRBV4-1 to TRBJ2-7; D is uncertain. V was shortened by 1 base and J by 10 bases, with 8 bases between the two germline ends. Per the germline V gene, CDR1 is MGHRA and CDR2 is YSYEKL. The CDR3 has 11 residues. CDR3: CASSQGMEQYF. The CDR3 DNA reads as TGCGCCAGCAGCCAAGGGATGGAACAGTACTTC.

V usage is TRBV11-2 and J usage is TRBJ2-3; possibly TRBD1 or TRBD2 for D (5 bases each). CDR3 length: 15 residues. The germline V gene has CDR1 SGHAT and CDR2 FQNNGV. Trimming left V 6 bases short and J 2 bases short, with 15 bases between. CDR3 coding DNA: TGTGCCAGCAGTTTCGGGACGGTGAACACAGATACGCAGTATTTT. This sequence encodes CASSFGTVNTDTQYF.

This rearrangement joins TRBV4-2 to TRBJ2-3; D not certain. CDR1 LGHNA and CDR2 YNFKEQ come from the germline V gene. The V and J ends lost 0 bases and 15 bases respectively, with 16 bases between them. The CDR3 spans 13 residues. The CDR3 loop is CASSQDRPVEVYF. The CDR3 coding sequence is TGTGCCAGCAGCCAAGATCGTCCCGTAGAGGTCTATTTT.

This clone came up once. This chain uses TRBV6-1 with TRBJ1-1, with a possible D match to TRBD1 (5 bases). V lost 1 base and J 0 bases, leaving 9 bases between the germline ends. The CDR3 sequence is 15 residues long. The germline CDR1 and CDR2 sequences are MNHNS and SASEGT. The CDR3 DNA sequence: TGTGCCAGCAGTGAAGATGGACACATGAACACTGAAGCTTTCTTT. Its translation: CASSEDGHMNTEAFF.

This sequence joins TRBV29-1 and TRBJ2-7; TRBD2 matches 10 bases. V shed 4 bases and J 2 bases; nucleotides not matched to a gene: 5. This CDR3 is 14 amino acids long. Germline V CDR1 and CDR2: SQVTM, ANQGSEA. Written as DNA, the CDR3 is TGCAGCGTTGGTCTAGCGGGAGAGACCTACGAGCAGTACTTC. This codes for CSVGLAGETYEQYF.

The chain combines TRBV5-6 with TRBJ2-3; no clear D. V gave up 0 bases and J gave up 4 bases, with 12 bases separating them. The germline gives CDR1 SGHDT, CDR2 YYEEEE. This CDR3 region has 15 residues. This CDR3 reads CASSLGSRIADTQYF. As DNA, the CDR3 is TGTGCCAGCAGCTTGGGGAGCAGGATTGCAGATACGCAGTATTTT.

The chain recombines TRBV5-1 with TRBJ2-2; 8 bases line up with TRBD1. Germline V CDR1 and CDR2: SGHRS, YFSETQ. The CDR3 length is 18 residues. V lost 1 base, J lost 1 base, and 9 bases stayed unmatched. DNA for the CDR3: TGCGCCAGCAGCTTGTCTTACACTGGGACAGGGAACACCGGGGAGCTGTTTTTT. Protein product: CASSLSYTGTGNTGELFF.

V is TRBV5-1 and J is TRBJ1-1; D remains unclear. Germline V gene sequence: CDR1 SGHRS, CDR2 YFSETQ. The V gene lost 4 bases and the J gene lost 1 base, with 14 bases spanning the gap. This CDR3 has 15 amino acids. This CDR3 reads CASSPLAPENTEAFF. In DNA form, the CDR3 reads TGCGCCAGCAGCCCCCTCGCCCCAGAGAACACTGAAGCTTTCTTT.

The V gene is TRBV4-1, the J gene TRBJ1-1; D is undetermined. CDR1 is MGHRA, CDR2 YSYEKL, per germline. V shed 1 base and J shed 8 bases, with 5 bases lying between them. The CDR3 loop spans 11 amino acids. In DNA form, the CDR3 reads TGCGCCAGCAGCCAAGGATGGGAAGCTTTCTTT. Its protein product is CASSQGWEAFF.